Listed below are T cell receptor beta chains from one sample, sequenced in a study of T-cell reconstitution after alpha-beta-depleted transplantation in children. TCRdb fed the PCR reads into MiXCR, producing one record per CDR3 protein. The sample includes roughly 24,000 distinct CDR3 sequences, approximately 10% of them seen just once. The specimen comprised PBMCs from the stem cell graft donor, sampled from the stem cell graft. The receptors originated from a human donor who donated a stem cell graft to a child with chronic granulomatous disease. Each CDR3 is given with its conserved first and last residue. A D gene is named only where the DNA matches it firmly. A clone size is listed for some rows: how often the clone was seen (once, few, many), or a class if it is expanded.

TRBJ2-2,many,TRBD2,TRBV28,TGTGCCAGCAGTCTAGCGGGAGTAGCCGGGGAGCTGTTTTTT,CASSLAGVAGELFF
TRBJ2-3,many,TRBD2,TRBV12-3/TRBV12-4,TGTGCCAGCACTAAGTCTAGCGGGCGTTTCACAGATACGCAGTATTTT,CASTKSSGRFTDTQYF
TRBJ1-5,medium-sized,-,TRBV7-9,TGTGCCAGCAGCTCCACCCCAGGGAACCAGCCCCAGCATTTT,CASSSTPGNQPQHF
TRBJ2-1,many,TRBD2,TRBV9,TGTGCCAGCAGCGTAGGCGGGGGGACCTACAATGAGCAGTTCTTC,CASSVGGGTYNEQFF
TRBJ2-3,many,-,TRBV18,TGTGCCAGCTCGAGCTATACAGATACGCAGTATTTT,CASSSYTDTQYF
TRBJ2-3,many,TRBD2,TRBV9,TGTGCCAGCAGCACCCCACTAGCGGGGGACACAGATACGCAGTATTTT,CASSTPLAGDTDTQYF
TRBJ1-5,many,-,TRBV4-1,TGCGCCAGCAGCCATACCATAGGGGCCGGTAGCAATCAGCCCCAGCATTTT,CASSHTIGAGSNQPQHF
TRBJ2-3,medium-sized,-,TRBV27,TGTGCCAGCAGCCCCGGAGGGGGTCCTAGCACAGATACGCAGTATTTT,CASSPGGGPSTDTQYF
TRBJ2-1,many,TRBD2,TRBV7-3,TGTGCCAGCAGCTTCGGGACTACCTACAATGAGCAGTTCTTC,CASSFGTTYNEQFF
TRBJ2-2,few,TRBD2,TRBV7-2,TGTGCCAGCAGCCCCTGGACTAGCGCCGGGGAGCTGTTTTTT,CASSPWTSAGELFF
TRBJ2-5,many,TRBD2,TRBV11-2,TGTGCCAGCAGCACACTAGCGAACCAAGAGACCCAGTACTTC,CASSTLANQETQYF
TRBJ2-2,many,TRBD2,TRBV28,TGTGCCAGCAGTTTAAAACTAGCGGGAGTCCCCGGGGAGCTGTTTTTT,CASSLKLAGVPGELFF
TRBJ2-7,many,-,TRBV20-1,TGCAGTGCCCACGCCGGGACCAACTACGAGCAGTACTTC,CSAHAGTNYEQYF
TRBJ1-3,many,-,TRBV7-8,TGTGCCAGCAGCTTAAGCGCGGCTGGAAACACCATATATTTT,CASSLSAAGNTIYF
TRBJ2-4,many,-,TRBV7-8,TGTGCCAGCAGCGCCCCGGCGAGGTTGGGGATTGCCAAAAACATTCAGTACTTC,CASSAPARLGIAKNIQYF
TRBJ2-1,many,-,TRBV5-1,TGCGCCAGCAAGGAGGGACTTCTGTACAATGAGCAGTTCTTC,CASKEGLLYNEQFF
TRBJ2-1,few,-,TRBV7-9,TGTGCCAGCAGCTTAATACACCTAGCAGGTGAGCAGTTCTTC,CASSLIHLAGEQFF
TRBJ1-3,-,-,TRBV12-3/TRBV12-4,TGTGCCAGCAGTTTTGTGGTACCTTCCTCTGGAAACACCATATATTTT,CASSFVVPSSGNTIYF
TRBJ2-1,few,-,TRBV5-1,TGCGCCAGCAGCTTGCTGGGGGCGGGGACCCTCTCCTACAATGAGCAGTTCTTC,CASSLLGAGTLSYNEQFF
TRBJ2-1,many,TRBD2,TRBV5-1,TGCGCCAGCAGCTGGGCTGGGCTAGCGGAAACCTACAATGAGCAGTTCTTC,CASSWAGLAETYNEQFF
TRBJ2-2,-,TRBD2,TRBV12-3/TRBV12-4,TGTGCCAGCAGTTGGCATAGCGGGAGTGCCACCGGGGAGCTGTTTTTT,CASSWHSGSATGELFF
TRBJ1-2,-,-,TRBV4-2,TGTGCCATGAGCCCTGGGGACACCTACTATGGCTACACCTTC,CAMSPGDTYYGYTF
TRBJ2-4,many,-,TRBV7-2,TGTGCCAGCAGCTTCTCGCGGCAAGCCAAAAACATTCAGTACTTC,CASSFSRQAKNIQYF
TRBJ2-1,many,-,TRBV7-3,TGTGCCAGCAGCCTGGGACTGCATGTTTACAATGAGCAGTTCTTC,CASSLGLHVYNEQFF
TRBJ2-7,-,TRBD2,TRBV18,TGTGCCAGCTCGCGAGTAACCGGGACTAGCGCCTACGAGCAGTACTTC,CASSRVTGTSAYEQYF
TRBJ2-5,many,-,TRBV13,TGTGCCAGCAGTACTCGGTCGGAGACCCAGTACTTC,CASSTRSETQYF
TRBJ1-4,many,-,TRBV7-9,TGTGCCAGTGGTAATGAAAAACTGTTTTTT,CASGNEKLFF
TRBJ2-7,few,-,TRBV5-1,TGCGCCAGCAGCACAGAGACAGGCTACGAGCAGTACTTC,CASSTETGYEQYF
TRBJ1-1,many,-,TRBV20-1,TGCAGTGCTAGAAGGGGAGTGAACACTGAAGCTTTCTTT,CSARRGVNTEAFF
TRBJ1-1,few,-,TRBV19,TGTGCCAGTAGTGCGCGGGATCCGAACACTGAAGCTTTCTTT,CASSARDPNTEAFF
TRBJ2-1,-,-,TRBV7-2,TGTGCCAGCAGCTCCGTAGGCAATGAGCAGTTCTTC,CASSSVGNEQFF
TRBJ1-5,many,-,TRBV5-1,TGCGCCAGCAGCCCCGGTTCGGGTGTCAATCAGCCCCAGCATTTT,CASSPGSGVNQPQHF